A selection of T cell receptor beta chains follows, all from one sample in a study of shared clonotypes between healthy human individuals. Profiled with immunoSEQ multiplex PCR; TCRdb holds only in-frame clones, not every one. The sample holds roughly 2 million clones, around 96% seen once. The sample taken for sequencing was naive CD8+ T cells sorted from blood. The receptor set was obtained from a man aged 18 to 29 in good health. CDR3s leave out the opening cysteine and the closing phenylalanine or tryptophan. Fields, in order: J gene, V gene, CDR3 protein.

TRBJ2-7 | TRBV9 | ASSDGTGNNEQY
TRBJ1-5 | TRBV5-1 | ASSEGLLSNQPQH
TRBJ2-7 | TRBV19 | ASGASSYEQY
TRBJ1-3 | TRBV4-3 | ASSQGLKVSGNTIY
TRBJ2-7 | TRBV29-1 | SAFGQVSSYEQY
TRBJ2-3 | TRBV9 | ASSLPSGGLDTQY
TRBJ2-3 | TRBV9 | ASCKGGMDTQY
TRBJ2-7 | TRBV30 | AWSVLGNSYEQY
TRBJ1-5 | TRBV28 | ASSVLRGGGQPQH
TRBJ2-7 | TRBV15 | ATSRSGQGNSYEQY
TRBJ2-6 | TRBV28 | ASRPDPPSGANVLT
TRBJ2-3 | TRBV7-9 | ASSLALGPDTQY
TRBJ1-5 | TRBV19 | ASSILAGRSSNQPQH
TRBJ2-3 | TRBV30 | AWSPTTSTDTQY
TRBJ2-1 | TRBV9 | ASSVGEGSEQF
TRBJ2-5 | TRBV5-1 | ASSLGGQPQETQY
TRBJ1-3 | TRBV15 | ATSRPQGAPGNTIY
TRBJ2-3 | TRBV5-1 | ASSGGLSESTDTQY
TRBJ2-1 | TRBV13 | ASSWGQGAWVEQF
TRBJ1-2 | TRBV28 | ASSLLVPNYGYT
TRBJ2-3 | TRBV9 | ASSVADSDTQY
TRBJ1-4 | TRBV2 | ASSTTGDTAYDEKLF
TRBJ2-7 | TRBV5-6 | ASSQQGYEQY
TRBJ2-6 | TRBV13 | ASSLSPGPGANVLT
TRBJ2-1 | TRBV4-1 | ASSQDWQPRDEQF
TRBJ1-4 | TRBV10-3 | AISALQGAGAEKLF
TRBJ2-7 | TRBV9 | ASSPRGATSGASSSYEQY
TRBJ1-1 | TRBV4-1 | ASSQDPPGAENTEAF
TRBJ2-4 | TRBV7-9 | ASSPPGGNIQY
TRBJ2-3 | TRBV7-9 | ASSPRFPGSTDTQY
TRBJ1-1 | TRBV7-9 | ASSKQGYTEAF
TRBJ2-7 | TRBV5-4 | ASSLGDKYEQY
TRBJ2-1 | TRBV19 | ASSIQINYNEQF
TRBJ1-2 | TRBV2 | ASSEQGAMGGYT
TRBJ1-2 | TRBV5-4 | ASSLMGGNYGYT
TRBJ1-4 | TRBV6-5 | ASRLGATNEKLF
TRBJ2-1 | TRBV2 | ASREYNEQF
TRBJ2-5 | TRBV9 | ASSVRGTVQETQY
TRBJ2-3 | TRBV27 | ASSPLSASTDTQY
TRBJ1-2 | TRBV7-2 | ASSLEGVGVYGYT
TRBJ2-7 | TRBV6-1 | ASLDRVYEQY
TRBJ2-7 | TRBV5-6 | ASSLSTRAEQY
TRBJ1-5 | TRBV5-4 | ASSAAGTNQPQH
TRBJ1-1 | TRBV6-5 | ASSYSIGEVNTEAF